These T cell receptor beta chains were read from a single sample in a study of cytomegalovirus exposure and HLA in healthy donors. Clones were sequenced by immunoSEQ multiplex PCR, and TCRdb holds only the in-frame ones, with some missing. The table shows about 190,000 clones, with around 85% occurring only once. Sequencing was performed on PBMCs. Every receptor here comes from a man in his forties or fifties in good health and CMV-seropositive. Both conserved end residues are part of each CDR3. Each record gives: D gene, V gene, clone size, J gene, CDR3 DNA, CDR3 protein. D genes are given only for firm matches. Expanded clones get a size class; other rows say once, few or many, or leave the size out.

TRBD1,TRBV7-9,.,TRBJ1-1,TGTGCCAGCAAAAACGCTGGGACAGGTGAAGCTTTCTTT,CASKNAGTGEAFF
.,TRBV10-3,.,TRBJ1-1,TGTGCCATCAGCCTAGGGGGGGCTGAAGCTTTCTTT,CAISLGGAEAFF
.,TRBV6-4,.,TRBJ2-7,TGTGCCAGCAGTGACTCGGCAGGGGCCGAGCAGTACTTC,CASSDSAGAEQYF
.,TRBV27,.,TRBJ2-3,TGTGCCAGCAGTTTATTAAATCCGGATACGCAGTATTTT,CASSLLNPDTQYF
TRBD2,TRBV7-7,.,TRBJ2-2,TGTGCTAGCAGCTCGAAAGCGGGGGGGCACACCGGGGAGCTGTTTTTT,CASSSKAGGHTGELFF
TRBD1,TRBV9,.,TRBJ1-1,TGTGCCAGCAGCGTAGGGCCGGGGACAGTGAACACTGAAGCTTTCTTT,CASSVGPGTVNTEAFF
TRBD2,TRBV28,.,TRBJ2-5,TGTGCCAGCCAAGCGGGGGGGCCTTACCAAGAGACCCAGTACTTC,CASQAGGPYQETQYF
.,TRBV5-6,few,TRBJ2-1,TGTGCCAGCAGCTTGGGCGGCAATGAGCAGTTCTTC,CASSLGGNEQFF
TRBD1,TRBV18,.,TRBJ2-7,TGTGCCAGCTCACCAAGCGGACAGGCCGTAAACTACGAGCAGTACTTC,CASSPSGQAVNYEQYF
TRBD1,TRBV19,.,TRBJ1-5,TGTGCCAGTAGCAGCCGGGACAGGGTAGAGCCCCAGCATTTT,CASSSRDRVEPQHF
.,TRBV9,.,TRBJ2-7,TGTGCCAGCACCCGTCAGGAAAGCTCCTACGAGCAGTACTTC,CASTRQESSYEQYF
.,TRBV11-3,.,TRBJ2-5,TGTGCCAGCAGCTTAGTAGGAGAGGGTCCCCAGTACTTC,CASSLVGEGPQYF
.,TRBV18,.,TRBJ1-5,TGTGCCAGCTCACTTGCCAGGGTGAGCAATCAGCCCCAGCATTTT,CASSLARVSNQPQHF
TRBD1,TRBV29-1,once,TRBJ1-4,TGCAGCGTTGAAGGGACAGGAGCGAATGAAAAACTGTTTTTT,CSVEGTGANEKLFF
.,TRBV7-8,once,TRBJ1-2,TGTGCCAGCAGCCCTGGGGGGAGGGCCGAGGTTACCGGCTACACCTTC,CASSPGGRAEVTGYTF
TRBD2,TRBV30,.,TRBJ2-5,TGTGCCTGGAGTGTACTAGCGGGGGGGCCTGAGACCCAGTACTTC,CAWSVLAGGPETQYF
.,TRBV7-9,.,TRBJ1-1,TGTGCCAGCAGCACCACACAGATACGTCTTTACACTGAAGCTTTCTTT,CASSTTQIRLYTEAFF
TRBD1,TRBV4-1,.,TRBJ2-3,TGCGCCAGCAGCCAGACAGGGGGCGGTGGTATTAGGACAGATACGCAGTATTTT,CASSQTGGGGIRTDTQYF
TRBD2,TRBV27,few,TRBJ2-4,TGTGCCAGCAGTTCCCCGGGGAGGGTGGGCAAAAACATTCAGTACTTC,CASSSPGRVGKNIQYF
.,TRBV15,few,TRBJ2-2,TGTGCCACCAGCAGAGATAAGCTGCTAGCCGGGGAGCTGTTTTTT,CATSRDKLLAGELFF
.,TRBV6-5,few,TRBJ2-7,TGTGCCAGCAGTTCCGGAGGCAGGGGCTACGAGCAGTACTTC,CASSSGGRGYEQYF
.,TRBV6-1,.,TRBJ1-2,TGTGCCAGCAGTGGGGGGGCTAACTATGGCTACACCTTC,CASSGGANYGYTF
TRBD1,TRBV5-6,few,TRBJ1-4,TGTGCCAGCAGGCGGACAGGTGGGGATGAAAAACTGTTTTTT,CASRRTGGDEKLFF
TRBD2,TRBV19,.,TRBJ2-1,TGTGCCAGTAGTTCACTCTCCGGGACTAGCAGCAATGAGCAGTTCTTC,CASSSLSGTSSNEQFF
TRBD1,TRBV28,.,TRBJ2-5,TGTGCCAGCAGTCCAAGTCCGGGACAGGAAGAGACCCAGTACTTC,CASSPSPGQEETQYF
TRBD1,TRBV7-2,.,TRBJ2-6,TGTGCCAGCAGCCTCAGGACAGGGGCACCCTCTGGGGCCAACGTCCTGACTTTC,CASSLRTGAPSGANVLTF
.,TRBV11-2,.,TRBJ2-3,TGTGCCAGCAGCTTAGATATGAGCACAGATACGCAGTATTTT,CASSLDMSTDTQYF
.,TRBV5-6,.,TRBJ1-2,TGTGCCAGCAGCTTATGGAACAGCCCCTTCTACACCTTC,CASSLWNSPFYTF
.,TRBV5-1,.,TRBJ1-1,TGCGCCAGCAGCCCCGGGACTCCTGACACTGAAGCTTTCTTT,CASSPGTPDTEAFF
.,TRBV6-1,.,TRBJ1-5,TGTGCCAGTAGCAGGGTAGATCAGCCCCAGCATTTT,CASSRVDQPQHF
.,TRBV11-2,.,TRBJ1-1,TGTGCCAGCAGCTTAGATAGAAAATATAACCATAACACTGAAGCTTTCTTT,CASSLDRKYNHNTEAFF
.,TRBV28,.,TRBJ2-7,TGTGCCAGCAGTTTAGTCGCGGCTCAATCCTACGAGCAGTACTTC,CASSLVAAQSYEQYF
.,TRBV5-1,.,TRBJ2-1,TGCGCCAGCAGCGTTACAGGGTCGACCAGCTCCTACAATGAGCAGTTCTTC,CASSVTGSTSSYNEQFF
TRBD1,TRBV15,.,TRBJ2-5,TGTGCCACCAGCGCACGGGACAGGGGAGAGACCCAGTACTTC,CATSARDRGETQYF
TRBD1,TRBV30,.,TRBJ1-5,TGTGCCTGGAGACTAGGACAGGGGGGACAGCCCCAGCATTTT,CAWRLGQGGQPQHF
.,TRBV7-2,.,TRBJ2-2,TGTGCCAGCAGCTTAGTGGCGACTCTGAACACCGGGGAGCTGTTTTTT,CASSLVATLNTGELFF
.,TRBV11-3,.,TRBJ2-3,TGTGCCAGCAGCCACTCCACAGATACGCAGTATTTT,CASSHSTDTQYF
TRBD2,TRBV12-5,.,TRBJ2-7,TGTGCTAGTGGTTCCGGGGGGTACTACGAGCAGTACTTC,CASGSGGYYEQYF
.,TRBV29-1,.,TRBJ1-2,TGCAGCGTTTACAGAACAGGAGCTAACTATGGCTACACCTTC,CSVYRTGANYGYTF
.,TRBV28,.,TRBJ1-1,TGTGCCAGCAGGGCCTTTACTGAAGCTTTCTTT,CASRAFTEAFF
TRBD1,TRBV15,.,TRBJ1-1,TGTGCCACCAGCACCAACAGGGCAGGGGGAACTGAAGCTTTCTTT,CATSTNRAGGTEAFF
.,TRBV25-1,.,TRBJ2-6,TGTGCCACCACAGGGTCTGGGGCCAACGTCCTGACTTTC,CATTGSGANVLTF
TRBD2,TRBV19,.,TRBJ2-3,TGTGCCAGTAGTATTCTGCGGGGGAGTGCAATCGATACGCAGTATTTT,CASSILRGSAIDTQYF
TRBD1,TRBV7-9,.,TRBJ2-7,TGTGCCAGCAGCTTATCGGGACAGGGACCCTACGAGCAGTACTTC,CASSLSGQGPYEQYF
.,TRBV7-9,.,TRBJ2-1,TGTGCCAGCAGCTTATGGGGGGGGCGAAGTAATGAGCAGTTCTTC,CASSLWGGRSNEQFF
TRBD1,TRBV27,.,TRBJ1-1,TGTGCCAGCAGTACAAAGGGGGCGATGAACACTGAAGCTTTCTTT,CASSTKGAMNTEAFF
.,TRBV7-2,few,TRBJ1-2,TGTGCCAGCAGTCCCCCGGGGGGAGTCTATGGCTACACCTTC,CASSPPGGVYGYTF
.,TRBV27,.,TRBJ2-5,TGTGCCAGCACCGATGGCGAGACCCAGTACTTC,CASTDGETQYF